Sequencing of this TCR beta chain was carried out in a study of cytomegalovirus exposure and HLA in healthy donors (dated by TCRdb to about 2017). Regarding the complete study: According to a later analysis, one platform produced both the roughly 110 validation repertoires and the approximately 600 repertoires of the first cohort. The study was designed to test whether signatures of past pathogen exposure could be identified by cataloging public T cell receptors. Besides the first cohort of 666 subjects, a separate validation cohort made up of 120 different subjects was used. The study combined high-throughput TCR immunosequencing, statistical association of individual TCRs with disease status, and machine learning to predict cytomegalovirus infection status. Here is what the overall study found, with its caveats: In a later analysis, TCRs clustered in the first cohort were found to also tend to co-occur in the approximately 120 validation repertoires, with approximately 93% of cluster scores above 0. A later analysis had no HLA typing for the validation cohort, so co-occurrence there was scored across all 120 repertoires. Most TCR sequences were seen in very few donors, while some public TCRs were found in many individuals. The authors suggested that the approach could potentially be extended to other disease states and immunological phenotypes. Three of the identified cytomegalovirus-associated TCR beta chains were confirmed in vitro to be specific for cytomegalovirus antigens. In both the original and validation cohorts, the classifier was reported to diagnose cytomegalovirus status with high specificity and sensitivity. The study gave a list of 150 to 200 TCR beta chains associated with cytomegalovirus.

The donors were included in the validation cohort of around 120 subjects, a group kept apart from the 666-subject first cohort. Library method: the immunoSEQ multiplex PCR assay. Under the source paper's analysis protocol: A statistical classification framework was built for diagnosing cytomegalovirus status from the catalog of TCR beta chain sequences. As stored in TCRdb, this immuneACCESS dataset retains in-frame rearrangements with V and J assigned. A fraction of the clones does not appear; measured against another copy, unresolved V genes explain less than half of the discrepancy, and the remainder lacks a known reason. For V, J and clone size, that table is used; D and trimming come from the DNA. In this sample the table shows about 170,000 clones, about nine tenths of which occur a single time. The ten largest clonotypes hold 2.7% of the sample. According to the germline V gene, CDR1 reads MNHEY and CDR2 reads SVGAGI. The CDR3 measures 13 amino acids from cysteine to phenylalanine. CDR3 DNA only is kept here, 39 bases in frame from base 1. V is reduced by 5 bases and J by 8 bases, leaving a spacing of 13 bases between them.

Note on this clone: Its binding antigen is unknown. Base qualities were left out, and no much larger clone turns up one base away.

This receptor was identified in a man younger than 35 in good health and CMV-seropositive. What was sequenced was PBMCs. The rearrangement combines TRBV6-5 with TRBJ2-4; the D gene cannot be resolved reliably. The CDR3 region: CASSPTPRDIQYF. The bases are TGTGCCAGCAGTCCTACCCCCCGGGACATTCAGTACTTC.